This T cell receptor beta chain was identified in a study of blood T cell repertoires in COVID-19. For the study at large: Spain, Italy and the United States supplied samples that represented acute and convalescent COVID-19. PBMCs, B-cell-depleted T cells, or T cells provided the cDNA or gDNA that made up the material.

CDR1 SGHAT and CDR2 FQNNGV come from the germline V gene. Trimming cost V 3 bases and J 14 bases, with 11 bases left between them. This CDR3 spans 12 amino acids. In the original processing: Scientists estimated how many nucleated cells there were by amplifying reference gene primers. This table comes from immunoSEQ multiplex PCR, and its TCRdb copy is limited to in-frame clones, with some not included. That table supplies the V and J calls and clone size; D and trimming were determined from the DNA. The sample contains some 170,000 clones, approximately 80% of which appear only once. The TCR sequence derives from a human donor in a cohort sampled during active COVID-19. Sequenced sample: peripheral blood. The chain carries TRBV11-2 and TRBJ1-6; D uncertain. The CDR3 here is CASSFQPGALHF. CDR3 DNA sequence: TGTGCCAGCAGCTTCCAGCCCGGGGCCCTCCACTTT.